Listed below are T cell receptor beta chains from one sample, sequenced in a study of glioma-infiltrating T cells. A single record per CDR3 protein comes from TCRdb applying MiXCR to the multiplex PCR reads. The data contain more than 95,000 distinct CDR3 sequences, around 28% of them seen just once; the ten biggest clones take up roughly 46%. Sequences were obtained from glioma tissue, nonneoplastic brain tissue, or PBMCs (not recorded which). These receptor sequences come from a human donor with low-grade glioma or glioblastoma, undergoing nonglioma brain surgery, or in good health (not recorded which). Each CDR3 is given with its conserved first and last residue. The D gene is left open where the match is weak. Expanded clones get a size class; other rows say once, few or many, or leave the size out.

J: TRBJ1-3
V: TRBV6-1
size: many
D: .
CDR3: CASSPGRSGNTIYF
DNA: TGTGCCAGCAGTCCGGGGCGCTCTGGAAACACCATATATTTT

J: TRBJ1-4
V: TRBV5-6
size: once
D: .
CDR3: CASSLRSPRLLNEKLFF
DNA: TGTGCCAGCAGCCTAAGATCACCGAGACTTCTTAATGAAAAACTGTTTTTT

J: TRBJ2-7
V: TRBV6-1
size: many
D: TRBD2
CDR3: CASSSPPTSGAYEQYF
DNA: TGTGCCAGCAGTTCCCCCCCGACTAGCGGGGCCTACGAGCAGTACTTC

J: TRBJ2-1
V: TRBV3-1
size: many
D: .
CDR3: CASSWVPEPEQFF
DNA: TGTGCCAGCAGCTGGGTACCTGAACCCGAGCAGTTCTTC

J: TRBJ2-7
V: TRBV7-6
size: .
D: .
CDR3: CASSPGLTVYEQYF
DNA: TGTGCTAGCAGCCCGGGACTCACGGTTTATGAGCAGTACTTC

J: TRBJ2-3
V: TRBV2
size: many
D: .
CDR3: CASSAHGTSSTDTQYF
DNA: TGTGCCAGCAGTGCCCACGGTACCTCTAGCACAGATACGCAGTATTTT

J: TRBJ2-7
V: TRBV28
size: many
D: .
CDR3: CASSLRSLEQYF
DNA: TGTGCCAGCAGTTTACGTAGTTTAGAGCAGTACTTC

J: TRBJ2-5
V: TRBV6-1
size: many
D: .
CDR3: CASREGRKQETQYF
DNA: TGTGCCAGCAGAGAGGGACGGAAACAAGAGACCCAGTACTTC

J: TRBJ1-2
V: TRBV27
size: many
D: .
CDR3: CASSFDRNSGYTF
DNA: TGTGCCAGCAGTTTTGACAGGAACTCTGGCTACACCTTC

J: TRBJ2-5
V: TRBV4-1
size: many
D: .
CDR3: CASSQAAAAREETQYF
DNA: TGCGCCAGCAGCCAAGCCGCAGCGGCAAGAGAAGAGACCCAGTACTTC

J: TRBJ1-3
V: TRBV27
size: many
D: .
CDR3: CASSRQVGRGNTIYF
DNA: TGTGCCAGCAGTCGCCAGGTGGGGCGCGGAAACACCATATATTTT

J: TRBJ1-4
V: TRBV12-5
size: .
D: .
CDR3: CASGRGSTNEKLFF
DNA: TGTGCTAGTGGACGGGGGTCAACTAATGAAAAACTGTTTTTT

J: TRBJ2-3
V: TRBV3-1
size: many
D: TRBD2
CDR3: CASSQAGLVADTQYF
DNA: TGTGCCAGCAGCCAAGCGGGACTAGTCGCAGATACGCAGTATTTT

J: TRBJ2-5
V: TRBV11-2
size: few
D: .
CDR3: CASSPTGSTQYF
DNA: TGTGCCAGCAGCCCGACCGGGTCGACCCAGTACTTC

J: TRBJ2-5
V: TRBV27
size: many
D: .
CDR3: CASSPPWDQETQYF
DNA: TGTGCCAGCAGTCCCCCTTGGGACCAAGAGACCCAGTACTTC

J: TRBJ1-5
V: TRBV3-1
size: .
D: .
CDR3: CASSPRQFNQPQHF
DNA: TGTGCCAGCAGCCCCAGACAGTTCAATCAGCCCCAGCATTTT

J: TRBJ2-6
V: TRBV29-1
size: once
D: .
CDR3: CSVVSGANDLTF
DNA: TGCAGCGTTGTATCTGGGGCCAACGACCTGACTTTC

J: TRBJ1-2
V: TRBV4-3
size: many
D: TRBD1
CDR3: CASSPGQLLTGVYGYTF
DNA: TGCGCCAGCAGCCCGGGACAGCTCCTCACTGGGGTATATGGCTACACCTTC

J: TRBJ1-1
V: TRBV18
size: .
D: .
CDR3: CASSPGRTNTEAFF
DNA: TGTGCCAGCTCACCGGGCAGGACGAACACTGAAGCTTTCTTT

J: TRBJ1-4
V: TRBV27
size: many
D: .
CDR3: CASSLGGTTNEKLFF
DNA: TGTGCCAGCAGTTTAGGGGGCACAACTAATGAAAAACTGTTTTTT

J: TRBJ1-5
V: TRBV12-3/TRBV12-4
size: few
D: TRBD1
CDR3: CASSPLTGGNQPQHF
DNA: TGTGCCAGCAGTCCTCTGACAGGGGGCAATCAGCCCCAGCATTTT

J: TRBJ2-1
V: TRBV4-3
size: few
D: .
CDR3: CASSQGLDFREQFF
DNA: TGCGCCAGCAGCCAGGGACTCGACTTTCGGGAGCAGTTCTTC

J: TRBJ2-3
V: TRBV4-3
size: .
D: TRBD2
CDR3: CASSSRAGSYTDTQYF
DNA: TGCGCCAGCAGCAGCCGAGCGGGGAGCTACACAGATACGCAGTATTTT

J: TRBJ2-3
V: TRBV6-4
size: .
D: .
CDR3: CASSEGPSTDTQYF
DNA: TGTGCCAGCAGTGAAGGTCCTAGCACAGATACGCAGTATTTT

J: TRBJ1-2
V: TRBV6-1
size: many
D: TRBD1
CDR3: CASRDPGGPYGYTF
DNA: TGTGCCAGCAGGGACCCAGGGGGCCCCTATGGCTACACCTTC

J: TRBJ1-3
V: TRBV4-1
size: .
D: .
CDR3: CASSQDQGGDSGNTIYF
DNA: TGCGCCAGCAGCCAAGATCAAGGGGGGGACTCTGGAAACACCATATATTTT

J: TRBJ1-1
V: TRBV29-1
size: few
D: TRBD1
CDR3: CSTRQGRRLNTEAFF
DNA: TGCAGCACCCGACAGGGGAGGAGACTCAACACTGAAGCTTTCTTT

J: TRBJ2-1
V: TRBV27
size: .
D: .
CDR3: CASSLGTVYSEQFF
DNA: TGCGCCAGCAGTTTAGGAACAGTATACAGTGAGCAGTTCTTC

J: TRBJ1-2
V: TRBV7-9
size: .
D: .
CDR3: CASSPNGFRNQF
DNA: TGTGCCAGCAGCCCAAATGGGTTCAGGAACCAGTTC

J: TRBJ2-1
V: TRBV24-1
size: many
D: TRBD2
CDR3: CATSASLAGSYNEQFF
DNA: TGTGCCACCAGTGCCTCTCTAGCGGGGAGCTACAATGAGCAGTTCTTC

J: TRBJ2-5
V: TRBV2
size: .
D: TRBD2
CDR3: CASRSGGAGVTKYF
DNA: TGTGCCAGCAGAAGCGGGGGGGCCGGCGTGACCAAGTACTTC

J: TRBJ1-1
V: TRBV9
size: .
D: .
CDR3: CASSSIGNTEAFF
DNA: TGTGCCAGCAGCTCGATAGGGAACACTGAAGCTTTCTTT

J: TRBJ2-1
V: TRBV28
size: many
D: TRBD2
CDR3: CASSTLAGVPYNEQFF
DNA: TGTGCCAGCAGTACTCTAGCGGGGGTTCCCTACAATGAGCAGTTCTTC

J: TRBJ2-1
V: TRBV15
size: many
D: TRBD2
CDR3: CATSVAGGLNEQFF
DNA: TGTGCCACCAGCGTAGCGGGGGGCTTGAATGAGCAGTTCTTC

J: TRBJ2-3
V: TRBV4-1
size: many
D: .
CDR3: CASSQGPDTQYF
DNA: TGCGCCAGCAGCCAAGGGCCAGATACGCAGTATTTT

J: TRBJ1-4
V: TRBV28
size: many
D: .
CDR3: CASRTANEKLFF
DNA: TGTGCCAGCCGGACAGCTAATGAAAAACTGTTTTTT

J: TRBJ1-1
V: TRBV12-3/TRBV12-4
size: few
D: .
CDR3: CASSADGRTEAFF
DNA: TGTGCCAGCAGCGCCGACGGCCGTACTGAAGCTTTCTTT

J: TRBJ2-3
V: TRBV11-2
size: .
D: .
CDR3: CASSRTLDTQYF
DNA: TGTGCCAGCAGCAGGACCCTAGATACGCAGTATTTT

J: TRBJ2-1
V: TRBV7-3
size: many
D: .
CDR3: CASSSQRTDEQFF
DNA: TGTGCCAGCAGCTCCCAGAGGACGGATGAGCAGTTCTTC

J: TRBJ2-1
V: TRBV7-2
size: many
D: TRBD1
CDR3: CASRGQGYGNEQFF
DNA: TGTGCCAGCAGAGGACAGGGCTACGGCAATGAGCAGTTCTTC

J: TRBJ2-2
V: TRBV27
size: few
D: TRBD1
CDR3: CASSHGQGILQGAGELFF
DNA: TGTGCCAGCAGCCACGGACAGGGCATCCTCCAGGGGGCCGGGGAGCTGTTTTTT

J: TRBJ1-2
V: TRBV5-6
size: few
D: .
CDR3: CASSPRQGRFYGYTF
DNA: TGTGCCAGCAGCCCTAGGCAGGGAAGGTTCTATGGCTACACCTTC

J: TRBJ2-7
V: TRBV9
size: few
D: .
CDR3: CASSVGPRDYEQYF
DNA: TGTGCCAGCAGCGTAGGACCCCGGGACTACGAGCAGTACTTC

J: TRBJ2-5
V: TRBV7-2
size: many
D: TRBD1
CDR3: CASSLIGQVQETQYF
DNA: TGTGCCAGCAGCTTAATAGGACAGGTCCAAGAGACCCAGTACTTC

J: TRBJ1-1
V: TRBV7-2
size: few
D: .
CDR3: CASRLQGPIWGNTEAFF
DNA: TGTGCCAGCAGGTTACAGGGTCCCATTTGGGGGAACACTGAAGCTTTCTTT

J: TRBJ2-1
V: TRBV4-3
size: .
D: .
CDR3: CASSPYRAGYNEQFF
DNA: TGCGCCAGCAGCCCCTACAGGGCGGGTTACAATGAGCAGTTCTTC